The 2 T cell receptor beta chains below all came from one sample that was sequenced in a study of shared clonotypes between healthy human individuals. Measured with immunoSEQ multiplex PCR; TCRdb has only the in-frame clones, and not every one. The data hold roughly 2.5 million clones, with around nine tenths observed a single time. Sequencing was performed on naive CD4+ T cells sorted from blood. Subset reported: CD45RA+ positively selected. Receptors were obtained from a man between 18 and 35 years old in good health.

The chain couples TRBV5-1 to TRBJ2-3, with 7 bases aligning to TRBD2. This CDR3 has 18 residues. The V segment lost 4 bases and the J segment 0 bases; nucleotides outside the gene matches: 14. Germline V gives CDR1 SGHRS, CDR2 YFSETQ. The DNA for the CDR3 is TGCGCCAGCAGCCGATCGGGACTACTTATATCTAGCACAGATACGCAGTATTTT. Residues: CASSRSGLLISSTDTQYF.

DNA of the CDR3: TGTGCCAGCAGTGAGCCAGGGCGAGAAAAACTGTTTTTT. This gives the protein CASSEPGREKLFF. The V call is TRBV6-1, the J call TRBJ1-4; D may be TRBD1 (5 bases). Between the trimmed V and J ends, which lost 3 bases and 8 bases, there was a span of 10 bases. Germline V lookup: CDR1 MNHNS, CDR2 SASEGT. The CDR3 consists of 13 residues.